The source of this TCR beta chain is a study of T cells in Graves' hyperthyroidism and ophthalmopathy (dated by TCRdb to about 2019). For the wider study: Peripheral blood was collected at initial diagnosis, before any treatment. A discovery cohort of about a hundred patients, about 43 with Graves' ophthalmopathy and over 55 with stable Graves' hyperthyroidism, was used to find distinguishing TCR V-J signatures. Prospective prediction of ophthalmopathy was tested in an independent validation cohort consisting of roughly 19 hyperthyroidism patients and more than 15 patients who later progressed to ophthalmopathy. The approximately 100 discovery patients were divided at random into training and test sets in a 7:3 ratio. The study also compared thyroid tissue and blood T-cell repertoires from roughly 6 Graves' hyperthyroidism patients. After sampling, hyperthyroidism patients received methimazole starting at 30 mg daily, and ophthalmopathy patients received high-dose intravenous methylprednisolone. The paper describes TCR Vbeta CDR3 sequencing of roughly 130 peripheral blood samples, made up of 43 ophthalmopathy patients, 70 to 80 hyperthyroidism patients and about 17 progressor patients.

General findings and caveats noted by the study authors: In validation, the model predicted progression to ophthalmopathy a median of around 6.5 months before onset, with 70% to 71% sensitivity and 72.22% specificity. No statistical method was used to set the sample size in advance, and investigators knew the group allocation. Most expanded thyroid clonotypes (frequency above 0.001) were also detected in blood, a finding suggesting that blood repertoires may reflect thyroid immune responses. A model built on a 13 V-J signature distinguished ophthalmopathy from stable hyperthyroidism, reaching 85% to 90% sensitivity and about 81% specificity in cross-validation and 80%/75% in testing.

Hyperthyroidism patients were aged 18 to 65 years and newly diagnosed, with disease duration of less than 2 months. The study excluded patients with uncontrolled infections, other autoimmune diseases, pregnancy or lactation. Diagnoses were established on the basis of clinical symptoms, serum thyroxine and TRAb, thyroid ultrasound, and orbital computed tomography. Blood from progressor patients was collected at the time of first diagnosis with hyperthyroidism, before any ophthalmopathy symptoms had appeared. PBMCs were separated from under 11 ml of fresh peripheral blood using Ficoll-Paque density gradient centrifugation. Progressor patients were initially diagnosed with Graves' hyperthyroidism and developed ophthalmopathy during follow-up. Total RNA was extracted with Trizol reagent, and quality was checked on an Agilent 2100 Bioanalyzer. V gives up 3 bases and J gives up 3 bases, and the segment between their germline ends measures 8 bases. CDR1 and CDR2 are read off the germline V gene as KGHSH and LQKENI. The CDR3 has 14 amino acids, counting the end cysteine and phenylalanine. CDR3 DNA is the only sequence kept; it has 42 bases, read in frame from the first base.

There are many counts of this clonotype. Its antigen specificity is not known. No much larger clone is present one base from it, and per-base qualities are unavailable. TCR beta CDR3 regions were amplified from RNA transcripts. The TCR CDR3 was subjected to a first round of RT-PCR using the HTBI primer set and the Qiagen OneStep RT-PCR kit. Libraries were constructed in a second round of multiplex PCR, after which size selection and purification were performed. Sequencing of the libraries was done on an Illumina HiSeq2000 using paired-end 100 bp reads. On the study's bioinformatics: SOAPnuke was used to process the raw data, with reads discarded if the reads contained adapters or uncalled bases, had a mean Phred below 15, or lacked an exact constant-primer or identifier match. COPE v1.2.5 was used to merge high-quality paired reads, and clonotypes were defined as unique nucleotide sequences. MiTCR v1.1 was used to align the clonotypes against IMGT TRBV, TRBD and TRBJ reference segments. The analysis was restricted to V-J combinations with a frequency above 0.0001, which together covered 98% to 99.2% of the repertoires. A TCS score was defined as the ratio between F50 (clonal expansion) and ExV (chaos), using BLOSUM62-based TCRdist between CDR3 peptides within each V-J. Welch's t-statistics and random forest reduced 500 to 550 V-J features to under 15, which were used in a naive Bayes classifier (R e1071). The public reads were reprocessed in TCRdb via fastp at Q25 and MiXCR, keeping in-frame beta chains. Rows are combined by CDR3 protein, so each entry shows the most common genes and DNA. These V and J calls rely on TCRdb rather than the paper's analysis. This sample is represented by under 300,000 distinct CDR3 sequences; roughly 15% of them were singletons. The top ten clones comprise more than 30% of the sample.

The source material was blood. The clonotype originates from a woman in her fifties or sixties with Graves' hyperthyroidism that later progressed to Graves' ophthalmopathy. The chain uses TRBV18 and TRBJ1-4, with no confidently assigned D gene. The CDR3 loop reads CASSPGAANEKLFF. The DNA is TGTGCCAGCTCACCGGGAGCGGCTAATGAAAAACTGTTTTTT.